The following is a TCR beta chain sequence with its context. Its cognate antigen is unknown. The data derive from a study of T cell responses to AZD1222 COVID-19 vaccine. Profiling relied on immunoSEQ multiplex PCR, and the TCRdb table lists in-frame clones only, not all of them. The sample carries 150,000 to 200,000 clones, 92% recorded once. Regarding the study as a whole: Unmutated variant regions reportedly attract nearly half of all spike-specific TCRs. Spike was spanned by vaccine-associated CD4 TCRs, which were dominant at 160-218 and 743-854.

V was pared by 6 bases and J by 3 bases, with 11 bases between. CDR1 MRHNA and CDR2 SNTAGT come from the germline V gene. CDR3 length: 13 residues. This chain joins TRBV6-4 and TRBJ1-1; D possibly corresponds to TRBD1 (6 bases). Material: peripheral blood, obtained on day 0 of AZD1222 vaccination. The receptor was isolated from an adult in good health. CDR3 protein: CASSNRADTEAFF. In DNA form, the CDR3 reads TGTGCCAGCAGCAACAGGGCGGACACTGAAGCTTTCTTT.